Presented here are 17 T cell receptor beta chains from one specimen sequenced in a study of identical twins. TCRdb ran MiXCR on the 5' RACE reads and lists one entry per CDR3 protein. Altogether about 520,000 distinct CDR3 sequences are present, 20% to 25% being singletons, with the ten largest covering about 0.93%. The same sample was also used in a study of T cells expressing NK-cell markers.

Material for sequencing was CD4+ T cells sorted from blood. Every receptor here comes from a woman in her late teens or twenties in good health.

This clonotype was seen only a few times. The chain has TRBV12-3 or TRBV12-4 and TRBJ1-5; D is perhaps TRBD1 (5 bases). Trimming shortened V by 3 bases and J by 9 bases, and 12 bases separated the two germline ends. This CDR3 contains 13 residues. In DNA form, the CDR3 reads TGTGCCAGCAGTTTTTCAGGCACAGGGCCCCAGCATTTT. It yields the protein CASSFSGTGPQHF.

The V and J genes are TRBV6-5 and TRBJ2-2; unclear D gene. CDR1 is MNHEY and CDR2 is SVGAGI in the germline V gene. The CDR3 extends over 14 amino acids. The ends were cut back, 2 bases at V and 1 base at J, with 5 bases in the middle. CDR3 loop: CASSYLRNTGELFF. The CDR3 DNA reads TGTGCCAGCAGTTACCTCCGGAACACCGGGGAGCTGTTTTTT.

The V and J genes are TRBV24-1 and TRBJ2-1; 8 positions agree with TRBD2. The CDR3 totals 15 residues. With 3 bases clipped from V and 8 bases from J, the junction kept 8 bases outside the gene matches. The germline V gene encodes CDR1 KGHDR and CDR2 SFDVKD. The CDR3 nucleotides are TGTGCCACCAGTGATAACCGGGGACTAGGTTATGAGCAGTTCTTC. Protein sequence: CATSDNRGLGYEQFF.

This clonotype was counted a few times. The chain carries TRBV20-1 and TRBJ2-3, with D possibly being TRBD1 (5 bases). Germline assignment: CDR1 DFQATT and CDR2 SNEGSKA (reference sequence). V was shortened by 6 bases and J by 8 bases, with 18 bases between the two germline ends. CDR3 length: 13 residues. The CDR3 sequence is CSATNWGEATQYF. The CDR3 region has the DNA TGCAGTGCGACAAATTGGGGCGAAGCTACGCAGTATTTT.

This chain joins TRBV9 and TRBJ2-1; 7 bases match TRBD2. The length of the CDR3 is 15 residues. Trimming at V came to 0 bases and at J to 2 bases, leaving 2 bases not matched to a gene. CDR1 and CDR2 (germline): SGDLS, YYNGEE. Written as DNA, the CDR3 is TGTGCCAGCAGCGTAGGAGCGGGACCCTACAATGAGCAGTTCTTC. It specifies CASSVGAGPYNEQFF.

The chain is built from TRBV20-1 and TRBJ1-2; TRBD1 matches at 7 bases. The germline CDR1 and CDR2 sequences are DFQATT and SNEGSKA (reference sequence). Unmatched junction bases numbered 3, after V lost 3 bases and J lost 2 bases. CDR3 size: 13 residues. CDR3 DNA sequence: TGCAGTGCTAGTGTGGGACAGAACTATGGCTACACCTTC. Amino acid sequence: CSASVGQNYGYTF.

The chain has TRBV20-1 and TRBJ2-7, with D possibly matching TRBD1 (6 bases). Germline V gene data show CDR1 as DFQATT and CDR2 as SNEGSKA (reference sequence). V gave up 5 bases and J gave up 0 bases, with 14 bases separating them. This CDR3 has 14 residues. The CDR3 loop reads CSAENRASSYEQYF. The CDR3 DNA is TGCAGTGCTGAAAACAGGGCGAGCTCCTACGAGCAGTACTTC.

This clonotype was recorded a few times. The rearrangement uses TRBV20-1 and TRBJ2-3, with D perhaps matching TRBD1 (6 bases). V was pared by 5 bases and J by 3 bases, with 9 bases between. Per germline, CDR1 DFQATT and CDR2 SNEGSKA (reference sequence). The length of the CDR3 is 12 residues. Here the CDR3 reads CSAYDRTDTQYF. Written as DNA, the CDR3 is TGCAGTGCTTATGACAGGACAGATACGCAGTATTTT.

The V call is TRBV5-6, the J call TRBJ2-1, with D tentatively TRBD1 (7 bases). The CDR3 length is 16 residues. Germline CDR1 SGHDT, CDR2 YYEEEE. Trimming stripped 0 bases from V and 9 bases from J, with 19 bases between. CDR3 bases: TGTGCCAGCAGCTTGGGGATACGCGGGGCAGGGGGTGAGCAGTTCTTC. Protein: CASSLGIRGAGGEQFF. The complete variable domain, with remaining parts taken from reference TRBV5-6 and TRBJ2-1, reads DAGVTQSPTHLIKTRGQQVTLRCSPKSGHDTVSWYQQALGQGPQFIFQYYEEEERQRGNFPDRFSGHQFPNYSSELNVNALLLGDSALYLCASSLGIRGAGGEQFFGPGTRLTVL.

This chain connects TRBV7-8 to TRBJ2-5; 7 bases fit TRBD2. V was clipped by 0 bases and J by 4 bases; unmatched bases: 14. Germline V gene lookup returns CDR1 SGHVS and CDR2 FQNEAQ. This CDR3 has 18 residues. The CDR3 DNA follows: TGTGCCAGCAGCTTAGCGGAGGTTGGAGCGGGGCCCCGAGAGACCCAGTACTTC. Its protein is CASSLAEVGAGPRETQYF.

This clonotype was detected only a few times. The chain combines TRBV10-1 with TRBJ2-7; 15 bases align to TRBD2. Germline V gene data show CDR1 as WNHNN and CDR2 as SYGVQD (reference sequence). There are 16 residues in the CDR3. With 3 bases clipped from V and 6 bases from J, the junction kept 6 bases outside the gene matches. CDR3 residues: CASSEGLAGGPGEQYF. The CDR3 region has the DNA TGCGCCAGCAGTGAAGGACTAGCGGGAGGGCCGGGCGAGCAGTACTTC.

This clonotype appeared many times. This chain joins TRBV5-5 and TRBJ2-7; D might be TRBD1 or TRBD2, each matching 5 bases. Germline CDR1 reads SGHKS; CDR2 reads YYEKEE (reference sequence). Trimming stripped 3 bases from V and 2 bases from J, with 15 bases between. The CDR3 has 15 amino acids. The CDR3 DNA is TGTGCCAGCAGCTCTGCAGGGCGAGGGACCTACGAGCAGTACTTC. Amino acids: CASSSAGRGTYEQYF.

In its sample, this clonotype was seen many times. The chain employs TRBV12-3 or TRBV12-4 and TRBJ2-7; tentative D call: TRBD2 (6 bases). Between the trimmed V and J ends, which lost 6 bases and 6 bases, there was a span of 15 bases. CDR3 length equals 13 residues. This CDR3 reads CASRELALGEQYF. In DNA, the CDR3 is TGTGCCAGCAGAGAACTAGCCTTGGGCGAGCAGTACTTC.

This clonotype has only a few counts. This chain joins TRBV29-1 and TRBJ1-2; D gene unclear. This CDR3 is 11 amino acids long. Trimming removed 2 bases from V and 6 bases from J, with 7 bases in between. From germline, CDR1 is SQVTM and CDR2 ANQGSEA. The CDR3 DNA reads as TGCAGCGTTGAACAGGAGGATGGCTACACCTTC. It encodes CSVEQEDGYTF.

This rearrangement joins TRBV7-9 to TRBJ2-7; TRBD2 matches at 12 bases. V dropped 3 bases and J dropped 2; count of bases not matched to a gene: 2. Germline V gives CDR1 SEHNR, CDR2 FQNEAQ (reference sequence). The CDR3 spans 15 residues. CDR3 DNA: TGTGCCAGCAGCTTGACTAGCGGGAGAACCTACGAGCAGTACTTC. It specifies CASSLTSGRTYEQYF.

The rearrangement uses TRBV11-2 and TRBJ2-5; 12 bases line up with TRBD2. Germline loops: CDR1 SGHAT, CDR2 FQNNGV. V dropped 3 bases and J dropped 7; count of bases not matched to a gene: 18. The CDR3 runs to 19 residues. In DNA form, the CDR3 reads TGTGCCAGCAGCTTCCAGACTAGCGGGAGCGCGGGCGAGATGGGGACCCAGTACTTC. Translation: CASSFQTSGSAGEMGTQYF.

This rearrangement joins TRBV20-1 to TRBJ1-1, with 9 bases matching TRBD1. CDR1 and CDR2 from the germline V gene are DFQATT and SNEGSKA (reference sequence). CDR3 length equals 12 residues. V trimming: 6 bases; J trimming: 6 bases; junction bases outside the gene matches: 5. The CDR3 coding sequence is TGCAGTGCGCAGAGACAGGGGGCTGAAGCTTTCTTT. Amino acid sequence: CSAQRQGAEAFF.